These 22 T cell receptor beta chains originate from one sample sequenced in a study of identical twins. Each CDR3 protein gets one entry after TCRdb re-called the 5' RACE reads with MiXCR. Of about 700,000 distinct CDR3 sequences in the sample, around 6.1% are singletons; the top ten hold 1.5% to 2%. The sequenced sample consisted of naive T cells sorted from blood. All receptors come from a man between 18 and 35 years old in good health.

In its sample, this clonotype was seen many times. A clone one base away is much larger, so this may be a read error. The chain has TRBV12-3 or TRBV12-4 and TRBJ2-2; D gene ambiguous. This CDR3 spans 11 amino acids. Trimming removed 6 bases from V and 5 bases from J, with 4 bases in between. The CDR3 DNA reads TGTGCCAGCAGATGGACCGGGGAGCTGTTTTTT. It encodes CASRWTGELFF.

At least ten counts were recorded for this clonotype. The chain carries TRBV24-1 and TRBJ2-2, with a weak D call TRBD1 (6 bases). Per germline, CDR1 KGHDR and CDR2 SFDVKD. The CDR3 extends over 15 amino acids. V shed 4 bases and J shed 9 bases, with 17 bases lying between them. The CDR3 coding sequence is TGTGCCACCAGTGAAGAGGAACCCAGGGGTAGGGAGCTGTTTTTT. It is translated as CATSEEEPRGRELFF.

This clonotype has a count of ten or more. The rearrangement joins TRBV27 to TRBJ2-1, with D possibly being TRBD2 (6 bases). Germline CDR1 is MNHEY and CDR2 is SMNVEV (reference sequence). This CDR3 is 14 amino acids long. Between the trimmed V and J ends, which lost 2 bases and 5 bases, there was a span of 10 bases. As DNA, the CDR3 is TGTGCCAGCAGTTTAGCGGGGCCACACAATGAGCAGTTCTTC. Its protein is CASSLAGPHNEQFF.

The chain employs TRBV2 and TRBJ2-1; TRBD2 agrees at 12 bases. The CDR3 has 16 amino acids. CDR1 and CDR2 from the germline V gene are SNHLY and FYNNEI. With V trimmed by 8 bases and J by 6 bases, 11 bases remained unmatched. CDR3: CASSLAGGQWFNEQFF. CDR3 in DNA: TGTGCCAGCTCTCTAGCGGGAGGGCAATGGTTCAATGAGCAGTTCTTC. The complete variable domain, with remaining parts taken from reference TRBV2 and TRBJ2-1, reads EPEVTQTPSHQVTQMGQEVILRCVPISNHLYFYWYRQILGQKVEFLVSFYNNEISEKSEIFDDQFSVERPDGSNFTLKIRSTKLEDSAMYFCASSLAGGQWFNEQFFGPGTRLTVL.

V is TRBV5-4 and J is TRBJ2-7, with a tentative D call TRBD2 (6 bases). The germline CDR1 and CDR2 sequences are SGHNT and YYREEE (reference sequence). CDR3 length equals 14 residues. Trimming removed 0 bases from V and 2 bases from J, with 9 bases in between. The CDR3 DNA is TGTGCCAGCAGCTTGGGGGGGGTGCCCTACGAGCAGTACGTC. This encodes CASSLGGVPYEQYV.

J is TRBJ2-2 and V is TRBV6-5; D is unresolved. The V gene lost 6 bases and the J gene lost 6 bases, with 8 bases spanning the gap. Germline assignment: CDR1 MNHEY and CDR2 SVGAGI. The CDR3 consists of 12 residues. The CDR3, as DNA: TGTGCCAGCAGAGGCGTGGCCGGGGAGCTGTTTTTT. Amino acid sequence: CASRGVAGELFF.

This clonotype was observed many times. This chain joins TRBV20-1 and TRBJ2-1; the match to TRBD1 covers 10 bases. Unmatched junction bases numbered 18, after V lost 1 base and J lost 6 bases. Germline values: CDR1 DFQATT, CDR2 SNEGSKA (reference sequence). There are 19 residues in the CDR3. CDR3 bases: TGCAGTGCTAGAGGGACAGGGGGTTATTCTAAGCTCAGAGGCAATGAGCAGTTCTTC. Translating it yields CSARGTGGYSKLRGNEQFF.

This clonotype was seen many times. The genes are TRBV4-1 and TRBJ2-2; D gene ambiguous. The CDR3 runs 12 residues. The V and J ends lost 3 bases and 6 bases respectively, with 5 bases between them. In germline, CDR1 is MGHRA, CDR2 YSYEKL. The CDR3 sequence: CASSQFAGELFF. Written as DNA, the CDR3 is TGCGCCAGCAGCCAGTTCGCCGGGGAGCTGTTTTTT.

This chain links TRBV7-3 with TRBJ2-1; a weak D match, TRBD2 (5 bases). V lost 1 base, J lost 13 bases, and 14 bases lay in between. The CDR3 sequence is 13 residues long. Germline loops: CDR1 SGHTA, CDR2 FQGTGA. For the CDR3, the DNA is TGTGCCAGCAGCTTAATAACACTAGGTGAACAGTTCTTC. Residues: CASSLITLGEQFF.

Many counts were recorded for this clonotype. The V and J genes are TRBV7-8 and TRBJ1-1, with TRBD1 matching over 7 bases. Trimming cost V 0 bases and J 10 bases; bases outside gene matches: 14. Per germline, CDR1 SGHVS and CDR2 FQNEAQ. The CDR3 length is 16 residues. The CDR3 here is CASSLAPFSQGGRAFF. CDR3 in DNA: TGTGCCAGCAGCTTAGCGCCGTTCTCCCAGGGGGGACGAGCTTTCTTT. Full variable domain (outside the CDR3, taken from reference TRBV7-8 and TRBJ1-1): GAGVSQSPRYKVAKRGQDVALRCDPISGHVSLFWYQQALGQGPEFLTYFQNEAQLDKSGLPSDRFFAERPEGSVSTLKIQRTQQEDSAVYLCASSLAPFSQGGRAFFGQGTRLTVV.

V is TRBV6-2 or TRBV6-3 and J is TRBJ2-7; D call uncertain. Germline CDR1 and CDR2: MNHEY and SVGEGT. This CDR3 region has 14 residues. V dropped 8 bases and J dropped 4 bases, with 18 bases sitting between them. CDR3 in amino acids: CASGDGTVRYEQYF. The CDR3 nucleotides are TGTGCCAGCGGCGACGGAACCGTAAGGTACGAGCAGTACTTC.

In its sample, this clonotype was seen many times. The chain is built from TRBV6-5 and TRBJ2-5; the D is unclear. The V gene lost 1 base and the J gene lost 4 bases, with 13 bases spanning the gap. Germline-derived CDR1 and CDR2 are MNHEY and SVGAGI. The CDR3 is 15 amino acids. This CDR3 reads CASSYFPGSGETQYF. In DNA, the CDR3 is TGTGCCAGCAGTTACTTCCCTGGGTCGGGAGAGACCCAGTACTTC.

This clonotype appeared many times. The chain is built from TRBV20-1 and TRBJ1-5; 7 nucleotides line up with TRBD1. This CDR3 contains 15 residues. In germline, CDR1 is DFQATT, CDR2 SNEGSKA (reference sequence). V was clipped by 1 base and J by 5 bases; unmatched bases: 8. This chain's CDR3 is CSARVPGTVHQPQHF. As DNA, the CDR3 is TGCAGTGCTAGAGTCCCTGGGACAGTCCATCAGCCCCAGCATTTT.

This clonotype appeared many times. The chain combines TRBV29-1 with TRBJ2-1, with 8 bases that match TRBD1. V lost 5 bases to trimming and J lost 8 bases; unmatched junction nucleotides: 20. The CDR3 is 17 residues long. The V gene's germline CDR1 is SQVTM and CDR2 ANQGSEA. In DNA, the CDR3 is TGCAGCGTTTCTTCGGGGAACGGACAGGGTAGTAACGATGAGCAGTTCTTC. Protein: CSVSSGNGQGSNDEQFF.

The rearrangement links TRBV18 to TRBJ2-7, with 10 bases that match TRBD2. Losses at the gene ends were 5 bases for V and 1 base for J; bases not matched to a gene: 11. The germline CDR1 and CDR2 sequences are KGHSH and LQKENI. CDR3 length: 17 residues. The CDR3 DNA reads as TGTGCCAGCTCATACTTACCAGGGACTAGCGCTTCCTACGAGCAGTACTTC. Its protein is CASSYLPGTSASYEQYF.

J is TRBJ2-7 and V is TRBV6-1, with D unresolved. The CDR3 spans 13 residues. The V gene's germline CDR1 is MNHNS and CDR2 SASEGT. V dropped 6 bases and J dropped 3 bases, with 12 bases sitting between them. In DNA, the CDR3 is TGTGCCAGCAGCCCGTCCAGCATCTACGAGCAGTACTTC. It encodes CASSPSSIYEQYF.

This clonotype has at least ten counts. V gene TRBV3-1 combines with J gene TRBJ2-1; D tentatively reads TRBD1 or TRBD2 (5 bases each). V was clipped by 4 bases and J by 5 bases, with 12 bases between them. CDR3 size: 14 residues. Germline CDR1 LGHDT, CDR2 YNNKEL (reference sequence). CDR3 sequence (DNA): TGTGCCAGCAGCCCGAGGGACGACGACAATGAGCAGTTCTTC. Protein sequence: CASSPRDDDNEQFF.

This clonotype has more than one count but fewer than ten. V is TRBV12-3 or TRBV12-4 and J is TRBJ1-5; D may be TRBD1 (6 bases). V was pared by 3 bases and J by 1 base, with 16 bases between. The CDR3 is 17 residues long. The CDR3 loop is CASSFTGLGGSNQPQHF. CDR3 DNA: TGTGCCAGCAGTTTCACAGGGTTGGGTGGAAGCAATCAGCCCCAGCATTTT.

This clonotype was recorded a few times. V is TRBV4-2 and J is TRBJ2-1; 9 bases match TRBD2. The trim removed 2 bases at V and 6 bases at J, leaving 11 bases unmatched. From germline, CDR1 is LGHNA and CDR2 YNFKEQ. The CDR3 sequence is 17 residues long. The CDR3 here is CASSQSDSGSRSNEQFF. For the CDR3, the DNA is TGTGCCAGCAGCCAATCCGATAGCGGGAGTAGGTCCAATGAGCAGTTCTTC.

This clonotype was detected only a few times. The rearrangement joins TRBV7-2 to TRBJ2-7, with D perhaps TRBD1 (5 bases). This CDR3 has 15 residues. Germline V gene lookup returns CDR1 SGHTA and CDR2 FQGNSA. V was pared by 4 bases and J by 0 bases, with 13 bases between. CDR3 DNA sequence: TGTGCCAGCAGCTATATATCCGACAGCTCCTACGAGCAGTACTTC. Its translation: CASSYISDSSYEQYF.

This chain joins TRBV7-9 and TRBJ2-7, with D possibly matching TRBD1 (6 bases). Germline values: CDR1 SEHNR, CDR2 FQNEAQ (reference sequence). CDR3 size: 14 residues. V lost 6 bases, J lost 12 bases, and 24 bases lay in between. CDR3 coding DNA: TGTGCCAGCAGGGATAACCGGGACACCGGTTTCTGGTACTTC. Its translation: CASRDNRDTGFWYF.

The V gene is TRBV20-1, the J gene TRBJ2-7; 12 bases line up with TRBD1. Trimming cost V 3 bases and J 2 bases; bases outside gene matches: 8. The V gene's germline CDR1 is DFQATT and CDR2 SNEGSKA (reference sequence). The CDR3 loop spans 16 amino acids. The CDR3 DNA follows: TGCAGTGCTAGGGGACAGGGGGCCCTCGTACCCTACGAGCAGTACTTC. As protein: CSARGQGALVPYEQYF.